These 26 T cell receptor beta chains were sequenced from one sample in a study of blood T cell repertoires in COVID-19. Generated by immunoSEQ multiplex PCR, the TCRdb table keeps only in-frame clones and is missing some. This table holds hundreds of thousands of clones, 75% to 90% found once. The sequenced sample consisted of PBMCs or T cells enriched from blood (not recorded which). These receptors all come from a man aged 18 to 30 who had recovered from COVID-19.

This chain links TRBV28 with TRBJ2-3, with 9 positions matching TRBD2. Germline CDR1 reads MDHEN; CDR2 reads SYDVKM. Losses at the gene ends were 6 bases for V and 5 bases for J; bases not matched to a gene: 6. CDR3 length: 14 residues. The DNA of the CDR3 is TGTGCCAGCAGGGCGGGAGGGAGTCGAGATACGCAGTATTTT. As protein: CASRAGGSRDTQYF.

The genes are TRBV5-4 and TRBJ1-4; 8 bases line up with TRBD1. The CDR3 contains 14 residues. Germline CDR1 reads SGHNT; CDR2 reads YYREEE (reference sequence). The V and J ends lost 4 bases and 8 bases, in that order; junction bases with no gene match: 7. The CDR3 coding sequence is TGTGCCAGCAGCCCTGGACAGGGTATAGAAAAACTGTTTTTT. As protein: CASSPGQGIEKLFF. Supplemented by reference TRBV5-4 and TRBJ1-4, the full variable domain reads ETGVTQSPTHLIKTRGQQVTLRCSSQSGHNTVSWYQQALGQGPQFIFQYYREEENGRGNFPPRFSGLQFPNYSSELNVNALELDDSALYLCASSPGQGIEKLFFGSGTQLSVL.

This chain links TRBV6-5 with TRBJ1-5, with 10 bases matching TRBD1. Germline V gene data show CDR1 as MNHEY and CDR2 as SVGAGI. V shed 4 bases, J shed 7 bases, and the junction held 10 bases outside the gene matches. The CDR3 is made up of 16 amino acids. CDR3 sequence: CASSSTGGGFLQPQHF. Here the CDR3 DNA reads TGTGCCAGCAGTTCGACAGGGGGCGGTTTTTTGCAGCCCCAGCATTTT.

This chain links TRBV18 with TRBJ1-6, with D uncertain. Trimming took 5 bases from V and 5 from J, leaving 16 bases between them. CDR3 length equals 16 residues. The germline V gene encodes CDR1 KGHSH and CDR2 LQKENI. The CDR3 reads CASSGRPLSDNSPLHF. For the CDR3, the DNA is TGTGCCAGCTCAGGCCGGCCCTTAAGCGATAATTCACCCCTCCACTTT.

As concerns this clone: Other DNA sequences within the sample encode an identical CDR3. This chain links TRBV27 with TRBJ2-7, with a possible D match to TRBD1 (6 bases). Germline loops: CDR1 MNHEY, CDR2 SMNVEV (reference sequence). V lost 5 bases and J 1 base, leaving 9 bases between the germline ends. The CDR3 totals 13 residues. CDR3 in amino acids: CASSGQGSYEQYF. The CDR3 DNA is TGTGCCAGCAGTGGCCAGGGGTCCTACGAGCAGTACTTC.

The V call is TRBV10-3, the J call TRBJ1-1; 7 bases match TRBD1. This CDR3 has 14 amino acids. From germline, CDR1 is ENHRY and CDR2 SYGVKD. V lost 5 bases and J lost 1; bases outside the gene matches: 4. CDR3 bases: TGTGCCATCAGTCCACGGACAGGGAACACTGAAGCTTTCTTT. Its protein is CAISPRTGNTEAFF.

The genes are TRBV5-1 and TRBJ2-5, with 9 bases aligning to TRBD2. Germline V gene data show CDR1 as SGHRS and CDR2 as YFSETQ. This CDR3 contains 15 residues. V shed 6 bases, J shed 2 bases, and the junction held 8 bases outside the gene matches. The DNA of the CDR3 is TGCGCCAGCACTGCGCGGGGGGGCGGGCAAGAGACCCAGTACTTC. It is translated as CASTARGGGQETQYF. Full variable domain (remainder filled in from reference TRBV5-1 and TRBJ2-5): KAGVTQTPRYLIKTRGQQVTLSCSPISGHRSVSWYQQTPGQGLQFLFEYFSETQRNKGNFPGRFSGRQFSNSRSEMNVSTLELGDSALYLCASTARGGGQETQYFGPGTRLLVL.

The chain is built from TRBV7-9 and TRBJ1-4; TRBD1 matches at 7 bases. The CDR3 has 17 amino acids. Germline CDR1 is SEHNR and CDR2 is FQNEAQ (reference sequence). V shed 0 bases, J shed 5 bases, and the junction held 9 bases outside the gene matches. CDR3 in amino acids: CASSLALLGQRNEKLFF. In nucleotides, the CDR3 is TGTGCCAGCAGCTTAGCGTTGTTGGGACAGAGAAATGAAAAACTGTTTTTT.

This chain uses TRBV27 with TRBJ2-7; 16 positions agree with TRBD2. With V trimmed by 5 bases and J by 6 bases, 10 bases remained unmatched. Germline assignment: CDR1 MNHEY and CDR2 SMNVEV (reference sequence). CDR3 length equals 17 residues. Here the CDR3 DNA reads TGTGCCAGCAGTAAGGGACTAGCGGGAGGGCCGATCCCCGAGCAGTACTTC. It codes for CASSKGLAGGPIPEQYF.

V is TRBV27 and J is TRBJ2-2; D may be TRBD2 (5 bases). Germline-derived CDR1 and CDR2 are MNHEY and SMNVEV (reference sequence). The CDR3 has 15 residues. V was cut by 4 bases and J by 3 bases, with 12 bases left in between. CDR3 region: CASSSLREHTGELFF. In DNA form, the CDR3 reads TGTGCCAGCAGTTCCCTCCGGGAACACACCGGGGAGCTGTTTTTT.

The chain combines TRBV7-8 with TRBJ1-2, with 7 bases fitting TRBD1. Losses at the gene ends were 3 bases for V and 12 bases for J; bases not matched to a gene: 16. The germline V gene has CDR1 SGHVS and CDR2 FQNEAQ. This CDR3 has 15 residues. CDR3 sequence: CASSFRPGTAGDHTF. The CDR3 nucleotides are TGTGCCAGCAGCTTCAGGCCAGGGACAGCCGGAGACCACACCTTC. Using reference TRBV7-8 and TRBJ1-2 for the parts outside the CDR3, the full variable domain is GAGVSQSPRYKVAKRGQDVALRCDPISGHVSLFWYQQALGQGPEFLTYFQNEAQLDKSGLPSDRFFAERPEGSVSTLKIQRTQQEDSAVYLCASSFRPGTAGDHTFGSGTRLTVV.

The V gene is TRBV19, the J gene TRBJ2-5; tentative D call: TRBD2 (7 bases). This CDR3 contains 16 residues. In germline, CDR1 is LNHDA, CDR2 SQIVND (reference sequence). Deletions cut 1 base from V and 6 bases from J, with 18 bases between. The CDR3, as DNA: TGTGCCAGTAGTATAGTTGGGGGGGGCTCGGCGAAGACCCAGTACTTC. Translating it yields CASSIVGGGSAKTQYF.

The genes are TRBV6-5 and TRBJ2-7; unclear D gene. V was cut by 0 bases and J by 3 bases, with 12 bases left in between. This CDR3 has 15 residues. The germline V gene encodes CDR1 MNHEY and CDR2 SVGAGI. The CDR3 bases are TGTGCCAGCAGTTACTCGGGCGTTTTGGGCTACGAGCAGTACTTC. It yields the protein CASSYSGVLGYEQYF.

This rearrangement joins TRBV7-9 to TRBJ2-5; D gene uncertain. CDR1 SEHNR and CDR2 FQNEAQ come from the germline V gene (reference sequence). The V and J ends lost 3 bases and 5 bases respectively, with 13 bases between them. The CDR3 has 14 amino acids. In DNA form, the CDR3 reads TGTGCCAGCAGCTTCCCCCTCAACGGGGAGACCCAGTACTTC. The encoded protein is CASSFPLNGETQYF.

The genes are TRBV5-1 and TRBJ2-3; TRBD2 matches at 16 bases. CDR1 SGHRS and CDR2 YFSETQ come from the germline V gene. V dropped 0 bases and J dropped 5; count of bases not matched to a gene: 3. CDR3 length: 17 residues. CDR3 amino acids: CASSLAGTSGGVDTQYF. The DNA of the CDR3 is TGCGCCAGCAGCTTGGCTGGGACTAGCGGGGGGGTAGATACGCAGTATTTT. The whole variable domain, remainder taken from reference TRBV5-1 and TRBJ2-3, is KAGVTQTPRYLIKTRGQQVTLSCSPISGHRSVSWYQQTPGQGLQFLFEYFSETQRNKGNFPGRFSGRQFSNSRSEMNVSTLELGDSALYLCASSLAGTSGGVDTQYFGPGTRLTVL.

The chain links TRBV11-2 to TRBJ1-1; TRBD1 matches at 9 bases. The CDR3 length is 15 residues. V trimming: 0 bases; J trimming: 6 bases; junction bases outside the gene matches: 5. The germline V gene encodes CDR1 SGHAT and CDR2 FQNNGV. CDR3 residues: CASSLDTGGRAEAFF. The CDR3 DNA reads TGTGCCAGCAGCTTAGATACAGGGGGCCGGGCTGAAGCTTTCTTT. Supplemented by reference TRBV11-2 and TRBJ1-1, the full variable domain reads EAGVAQSPRYKIIEKRQSVAFWCNPISGHATLYWYQQILGQGPKLLIQFQNNGVVDDSQLPKDRFSAERLKGVDSTLKIQPAKLEDSAVYLCASSLDTGGRAEAFFGQGTRLTVV.

J is TRBJ1-2 and V is TRBV18; D perhaps matches TRBD1 (5 bases). The CDR3 consists of 14 residues. Looked up from germline, CDR1 is KGHSH and CDR2 is LQKENI. V dropped 3 bases and J dropped 4 bases, with 12 bases sitting between them. CDR3 protein: CASSPSGSRYGYTF. The CDR3 DNA follows: TGTGCCAGCTCACCTTCAGGGTCCCGCTATGGCTACACCTTC.

This chain joins TRBV7-9 and TRBJ1-2; D unclear. CDR3 length: 15 residues. V was cut by 7 bases and J by 4 bases, with 19 bases left in between. Germline CDR1 is SEHNR and CDR2 is FQNEAQ (reference sequence). For the CDR3, the DNA is TGTGCCAGCACCCCGTCGATGCCGGGTTCCTATGGCTACACCTTC. It yields the protein CASTPSMPGSYGYTF.

About this clone: Other DNA sequences in this sample translate to the same CDR3. The genes are TRBV6-5 and TRBJ2-7, with 9 bases fitting TRBD1. The CDR3 runs to 14 residues. J gave up 0 bases and V 6 bases, and 3 bases lay outside the gene matches. The germline V gene has CDR1 MNHEY and CDR2 SVGAGI. CDR3 amino acids: CASRGQGSSYEQYF. The CDR3 DNA sequence: TGTGCCAGCAGAGGACAGGGGAGCTCCTACGAGCAGTACTTC.

The chain has TRBV5-1 and TRBJ2-5; a weak D match, TRBD1 (6 bases). Trimming removed 2 bases at V and 5 bases at J, with 16 bases between. Per germline, CDR1 SGHRS and CDR2 YFSETQ. The CDR3 runs to 15 residues. The CDR3 reads CASSLRAGVTETQYF. The CDR3 DNA reads TGCGCCAGCAGCTTAAGGGCAGGGGTTACGGAGACCCAGTACTTC.

V gene TRBV7-9 combines with J gene TRBJ2-2, with 7 positions matching TRBD2. Germline V gene data show CDR1 as SEHNR and CDR2 as FQNEAQ (reference sequence). The CDR3 length is 13 residues. Trimming took 5 bases from V and 8 from J; bases not matched to a gene: 5. The CDR3 here is CASSPGGSGELFF. The CDR3 nucleotides are TGTGCCAGCAGCCCCGGGGGGTCGGGGGAGCTGTTTTTT.

This clone has a handful of counts. This chain uses TRBV30 with TRBJ2-1; 8 bases are a match to TRBD2. This CDR3 is built from 17 residues. The germline CDR1 and CDR2 sequences are GTSNPN and SVGIG (reference sequence). With 3 bases clipped from V and 0 bases from J, the junction kept 10 bases outside the gene matches. CDR3 region: CAWRGSSGQTSYNEQFF. The CDR3 DNA is TGTGCCTGGAGGGGGTCTAGCGGGCAAACCTCCTACAATGAGCAGTTCTTC.

This rearrangement joins TRBV30 to TRBJ1-2; D uncertain. The CDR3 consists of 11 residues. From germline, CDR1 is GTSNPN and CDR2 SVGIG (reference sequence). Trimming removed 4 bases at V and 8 bases at J, with 11 bases between. The CDR3 reads CAWTTLGGYTF. For the CDR3, the DNA is TGTGCCTGGACCACCCTCGGGGGCTACACCTTC.

The DNA for the CDR3 is TGCGCCAGCAGCTTGGCCCTGAATCAGCCCCAGCATTTT. Translated, it gives CASSLALNQPQHF. The chain recombines TRBV5-1 with TRBJ1-5; the D is unclear. The germline V gene has CDR1 SGHRS and CDR2 YFSETQ. V lost 0 bases and J 4 bases, leaving 5 bases between the germline ends. CDR3 length: 13 residues.

The rearrangement uses TRBV18 and TRBJ1-5; D is perhaps TRBD1 (6 bases). Trimming removed 6 bases at V and 3 bases at J, with 15 bases between. CDR1 is KGHSH, CDR2 LQKENI, per germline. The CDR3 has 15 amino acids. In nucleotides, the CDR3 is TGTGCCAGCTCCCAAGATACAGGGTACAATCAGCCCCAGCATTTT. Translating it yields CASSQDTGYNQPQHF.

The rearrangement joins TRBV7-2 to TRBJ2-3, with D possibly matching TRBD1 (7 bases). In germline, CDR1 is SGHTA, CDR2 FQGNSA. V shed 1 base and J shed 8 bases, with 22 bases lying between them. This CDR3 contains 17 residues. In nucleotides, the CDR3 is TGTGCCAGCAGCTTAGGGGCGGCGGGACAGACTCTGGGTACGCAGTATTTT. Translating gives CASSLGAAGQTLGTQYF.